The 27 T cell receptor delta chains listed next were all sequenced from one sample in a study of gamma-delta chains in newborns, infants, children. With CATT, TCRdb re-called clones from the reads. The repertoire includes roughly 9,900 delta-chain clones, about 9% of them detected once, and 8% to 10% sits in the top ten. The source material was blood. Source of these receptors: a child who was a newborn, infant or young child, either healthy, febrile or measles-vaccinated (not recorded which).

The chain joins TRDV1 to TRDJ1; TRDD3 agrees at 8 bases. This CDR3 is 18 amino acids long. Germline V CDR1 and CDR2: TSWWSYY, QGS. V was clipped by 4 bases and J by 0 bases; unmatched bases: 13. CDR3 sequence (DNA): TGTGCTCTTGGGGTATCAAAAACTGGGGGCCACTACACCGATAAACTCATCTTT. Its translation is CALGVSKTGGHYTDKLIF.

This clone counts as medium-sized. Other DNA sequences in the sample encode the same CDR3. J is TRDJ1 and V is TRDV2; 8 positions agree with TRDD3. CDR3 size: 17 residues. Germline values: CDR1 GEAIGNYY, CDR2 EKD. The trim removed 0 bases at V and 0 bases at J, leaving 8 bases unmatched. The CDR3 region has the DNA TGTGCCTGTGACACCATCACTGGGGGTTCGTACACCGATAAACTCATCTTT. Its protein product is CACDTITGGSYTDKLIF.

The chain uses TRDV2 and TRDJ1; D possibly corresponds to TRDD3 (6 bases). There are 14 residues in the CDR3. Trimming took off 0 bases at V and 4 bases at J, with 11 bases between the two ends. The germline gives CDR1 GEAIGNYY, CDR2 EKD. The CDR3 DNA reads TGTGCCTGTGACACCATCCGGGGGAACGATAAACTCATCTTT. It specifies CACDTIRGNDKLIF.

As to this clone: This may be a read error: a much more frequent sequence differs by one nucleotide. The chain couples TRDV2 to TRDJ1; TRDD3 agrees at 9 bases. Looked up from germline, CDR1 is GEAIGNYY and CDR2 is EKD. The CDR3 has 15 residues. CDR3 nucleotide sequence: TGTGCCTGTGACCCTCTACTGGGGGACACCGATAGACTCATCTTT. Protein product: CACDPLLGDTDRLIF.

The rearrangement links TRDV2 to TRDJ3; possible D gene TRDD3, 6 bases. The CDR3 runs to 17 residues. V was shortened by 4 bases and J by 2 bases, with 14 bases between the two germline ends. CDR1 and CDR2 (germline): GEAIGNYY, EKD. This CDR3 reads CACDEIRGTWDTRQMFF. The CDR3 nucleotides read TGTGCCTGTGATGAGATACGCGGGACCTGGGACACCCGACAGATGTTTTTC.

The chain recombines TRDV2 with TRDJ1, with D perhaps matching TRDD3 (5 bases). Trimming shortened V by 1 base and J by 1 base, and 9 bases separated the two germline ends. The CDR3 runs to 14 residues. Germline CDR1 reads GEAIGNYY; CDR2 reads EKD. The CDR3 loop is CACDTLGSTDKLIF. The CDR3 nucleotides are TGTGCCTGTGACACGTTGGGATCCACCGATAAACTCATCTTT.

This clone was picked up a small number of times. The rearrangement uses TRDV3 and TRDJ1, with no clear D. Trimming stripped 1 base from V and 2 bases from J, with 14 bases between. The V gene's germline CDR1 is TVYSNPD and CDR2 GDNSRS (reference sequence). This CDR3 is built from 14 residues. CDR3 protein: CAFTYLDPTDKLIF. The DNA of the CDR3 is TGTGCCTTTACGTATCTGGACCCGACCGATAAACTCATCTTT.

There are a few counts of this clone. This sample also contains other DNA sequences that code for the same CDR3. V and J are TRDV2 and TRDJ1; no definite D call. This CDR3 is 16 amino acids long. The V end was cut by 0 bases, the J end by 2 bases, with 15 bases between. Germline V gene lookup returns CDR1 GEAIGNYY and CDR2 EKD. CDR3 in amino acids: CACDTVLPPRTDKLIF. CDR3 bases: TGTGCCTGTGACACCGTACTGCCCCCTCGGACCGATAAACTCATCTTT.

This clone was seen a few times. The CDR3 bases are TGTGCCTGTGACTTACTGGGGGATGGTAGGACCGATAAACTCATCTTT. This translates into CACDLLGDGRTDKLIF. This chain uses TRDV2 with TRDJ1, with 10 bases matching TRDD3. Per the germline V gene, CDR1 is GEAIGNYY and CDR2 is EKD. CDR3 length: 16 amino acids. V gave up 3 bases and J gave up 2 bases; unmatched junction bases: 8.

This clone was seen a handful of times. The chain has TRDV2 and TRDJ2, with TRDD3 matching 13 bases. This CDR3 spans 16 amino acids. Germline-derived CDR1 and CDR2 are GEAIGNYY and EKD. Losses at the gene ends were 3 bases for V and 6 bases for J; bases not matched to a gene: 6. The CDR3 loop reads CACDVLGDTMAAQLFF. For the CDR3, the DNA is TGTGCCTGTGACGTACTGGGGGATACGATGGCAGCACAACTCTTCTTT.

This clone has only a few counts. A read error is possible here, since a much larger clone lies one base away. Other DNA sequences in this sample translate to the same CDR3. V usage is TRDV2 and J usage is TRDJ1; 11 nucleotides align to TRDD3. The germline CDR1 and CDR2 sequences are GEAIGNYY and EKD. The CDR3 totals 21 residues. The J segment lost 0 bases and the V segment lost 0 bases, leaving 17 bases of the junction unmatched. The CDR3 DNA reads as TGTGCCTGTGACACCCTGTCTGGGGGATACCGGGGGGCTGAGTACACCGATAAACTCATCTTT. Translation gives CACDTLSGGYRGAEYTDKLIF.

Worth noting for this clone: The translation of this DNA and the TCRdb protein of a much larger clone differ at residue 10, probably owing to a read error; the protein shown here is translated from the DNA. V gene TRDV2 combines with J gene TRDJ1; 8 bases align to TRDD3. Germline values: CDR1 GEAIGNYY, CDR2 EKD. The CDR3 loop spans 18 amino acids. J was trimmed by 0 bases and V by 3 bases; bases with no gene match: 14. CDR3 loop: CACDRLLLGGHYTDKLIF. Here the CDR3 DNA reads TGTGCCTGTGACCGCTTGCTACTGGGGGGCCACTACACCGATAAACTCATCTTT.

In its sample, this clone was seen a few times. The V and J genes are TRDV1 and TRDJ1, with 13 bases lining up with TRDD3. V trimming: 1 base; J trimming: 1 base; junction bases outside the gene matches: 15. The germline gives CDR1 TSWWSYY, CDR2 QGS. The CDR3 extends over 21 amino acids. CDR3 sequence (DNA): TGTGCTCTTGGGGAACGAATAAAGTCGCCTTACTGGGGGATACGCACCGATAAACTCATCTTT. It specifies CALGERIKSPYWGIRTDKLIF.

This chain uses TRDV2 with TRDJ1, with D possibly matching TRDD3 (5 bases). V lost 3 bases to trimming and J lost 1 base, with 11 bases between them. The CDR3 runs to 14 residues. Germline CDR1 reads GEAIGNYY; CDR2 reads EKD. The CDR3 DNA is TGTGCCTGTGACGCACTGGAGGCCACCGATAAACTCATCTTT. It specifies CACDALEATDKLIF.

The chain is built from TRDV2 and TRDJ2; TRDD3 matches 11 bases. Germline CDR1 is GEAIGNYY and CDR2 is EKD. This CDR3 comprises 16 residues. With V trimmed by 1 base and J by 6 bases, 6 bases remained unmatched. CDR3 nucleotide sequence: TGTGCCTGTGACACGGTGGGGGATACGCGCTCAGCACAACTCTTCTTT. Translating gives CACDTVGDTRSAQLFF.

The chain uses TRDV2 and TRDJ3; unclear D gene. The CDR3 covers 19 residues. Germline CDR1 and CDR2: GEAIGNYY and EKD. Deletions cut 2 bases from V and 0 bases from J, with 16 bases between. The CDR3 here is CACDRASSTHSWDTRQMFF. The CDR3 nucleotides read TGTGCCTGTGACAGGGCGAGTTCTACGCACTCCTGGGACACCCGACAGATGTTTTTC.

This clone was observed a few times. A much larger clone sits a single nucleotide away, making a read error possible. This chain joins TRDV2 and TRDJ3; 9 positions agree with TRDD3. V lost 0 bases and J lost 0; bases outside the gene matches: 2. There are 18 residues in the CDR3. Germline V gene data show CDR1 as GEAIGNYY and CDR2 as EKD. CDR3 coding DNA: TGTGCCTGTGACACCTACTGGGGGAACTCCTGGGACACCCGACAGATGTTTTTC. Translated, it gives CACDTYWGNSWDTRQMFF.

This clone was counted between two and nine times. The CDR3 DNA follows: TGTGCTCTTGGGGAACCAGACTGGGGATACGCGGGTTTCGATAAACTCATCTTT. Encoded protein: CALGEPDWGYAGFDKLIF. The chain recombines TRDV1 with TRDJ1; TRDD3 agrees at 9 bases. This CDR3 is 18 amino acids long. V lost 1 base, J lost 4 bases, and 13 bases stayed unmatched. The germline V gene has CDR1 TSWWSYY and CDR2 QGS.

Worth noting for this clone: Within the sample, other DNA sequences also encode this same CDR3. The chain couples TRDV1 to TRDJ1; 7 bases fit TRDD3. Trimming at V came to 1 base and at J to 0 bases, leaving 17 bases not matched to a gene. Germline lookup yields CDR1 TSWWSYY and CDR2 QGS. The CDR3 sequence is 20 residues long. The CDR3 nucleotides are TGTGCTCTTGGGGAACAGTCCTGCGGGTACGCGGGGGGATACACCGATAAACTCATCTTT. It yields the protein CALGEQSCGYAGGYTDKLIF.

This clone counts as medium-sized. This chain links TRDV2 with TRDJ1; 8 bases match TRDD3. In germline, CDR1 is GEAIGNYY, CDR2 EKD. V was pared by 2 bases and J by 0 bases, with 13 bases of the junction left unmatched. The CDR3 runs 18 residues. Here the CDR3 DNA reads TGTGCCTGTGACAGCCTTCTCCTGGGGGAACCGTACACCGATAAACTCATCTTT. Amino acids: CACDSLLLGEPYTDKLIF.

For this clone: At one boundary the junction diverges from the germline segment, which might be a read error. The chain uses TRDV2 and TRDJ3; 11 nucleotides align to TRDD3. This CDR3 is built from 19 residues. Germline lookup yields CDR1 GEAIGNYY and CDR2 EKD. The CDR3 region is CACDRMGDTLHRDTRQMFF. The DNA for the CDR3 is TGTGCCTGTGACAGAATGGGGGATACGCTTCACCGGGACACACGACAGATGTTTTTC.

This clone is classed as medium-sized (0.01 to 0.1%). Other DNA variants within this sample encode the same CDR3. This chain joins TRDV1 and TRDJ1; the match to TRDD3 covers 10 bases. The CDR3 covers 19 residues. Looked up from germline, CDR1 is TSWWSYY and CDR2 is QGS. After removal of 3 bases from V and 0 bases from J, the junction contained 13 bases not matched to a gene. DNA for the CDR3: TGTGCTCTTGGGGATGCTTGGGAGGGAACTGGGGGATACACCGATAAACTCATCTTT. This encodes CALGDAWEGTGGYTDKLIF.

This clone was seen only a few times. This likely reflects a read error, since a far larger clone is one base away. This chain uses TRDV2 with TRDJ1, with 8 nucleotides matching TRDD3. Germline assignment: CDR1 GEAIGNYY and CDR2 EKD. The CDR3 sequence is 17 residues long. The junction had 18 bases not matched to a gene; V was cut back by 3 bases and J by 7 bases. The chain's CDR3 is CACDAILGGPGAGKLIF. The CDR3 DNA reads TGTGCCTGTGACGCCATACTGGGGGGGCCCGGGGCCGGTAAACTCATCTTT.

Details on this clone: A much more abundant neighbour one base away suggests this may be a read error. In the same sample, other DNA sequences code for this CDR3. This rearrangement joins TRDV2 to TRDJ3; 13 positions match TRDD3. V was clipped by 1 base and J by 0 bases; unmatched bases: 5. Germline CDR1 and CDR2: GEAIGNYY and EKD. This CDR3 has 20 amino acids. The DNA for the CDR3 is TGTGCCTGTGACACGGTACTGGGGGATACGCGCTCCTGGGACACCCGACAGATGTTTTTC. Protein product: CACDTVLGDTRSWDTRQMFF.

The rearrangement uses TRDV2 and TRDJ3; D not certain. The germline gives CDR1 GEAIGNYY, CDR2 EKD. V lost 0 bases and J lost 0, with 14 bases in between. There are 19 residues in the CDR3. DNA for the CDR3: TGTGCCTGTGACACCGCGGGACCCGCAAGCTCCTGGGACACCCGACAGATGTTTTTC. It encodes CACDTAGPASSWDTRQMFF.

V is TRDV1 and J is TRDJ1; a possible D gene is TRDD3 (6 bases). The CDR3 totals 17 residues. The V end lost 5 bases, the J end lost 2 bases, and 21 bases lay between the germline ends. From germline, CDR1 is TSWWSYY and CDR2 QGS. CDR3 nucleotide sequence: TGTGCTCTTGGGACCGTACTGGGTACCGGGGGGACCGATAAACTCATCTTT. It translates to CALGTVLGTGGTDKLIF.

The J gene is TRDJ3, the V gene TRDV2; 11 nucleotides line up with TRDD3. V shed 3 bases, J shed 1 base, and the junction held 4 bases outside the gene matches. CDR3 length equals 18 residues. Looked up from germline, CDR1 is GEAIGNYY and CDR2 is EKD. The CDR3, as DNA: TGTGCCTGTGACCTACTGGGGGATATATCCTGGGACACCCGACAGATGTTTTTC. Amino acid sequence: CACDLLGDISWDTRQMFF.